What follows are 32 T cell receptor beta chains derived from one specimen sequenced in a study of breast tumors, draining lymph nodes, adjacent tissues. TCRdb called the multiplex PCR reads again in MiXCR, with one record for every CDR3 protein. The sample has 20,000 to 25,000 distinct CDR3 sequences, around 41% seen once. Sequencing was carried out using breast tumor tissue. The origin of the receptors is a female donor with breast cancer. Some clones in this sample may be carry-over from other donors' samples.

This chain joins TRBV2 and TRBJ2-7, with 9 bases lining up with TRBD1. This CDR3 has 17 residues. Germline V gene sequence: CDR1 SNHLY, CDR2 FYNNEI. The junction had 9 bases not matched to a gene; V was cut back by 0 bases and J by 3 bases. The CDR3 here is CASSEALQSGQGYEQYF. CDR3 in DNA: TGTGCCAGCAGTGAAGCGCTTCAGTCGGGACAGGGCTACGAGCAGTACTTC.

The CDR3 region is CATRGTGFSPLHF. The CDR3 coding sequence is TGTGCCACCCGGGGGACAGGGTTTTCACCCCTCCACTTT. The rearrangement links TRBV12-3 or TRBV12-4 to TRBJ1-6; TRBD1 aligns across 9 bases. The CDR3 has 13 amino acids. Germline trimming cut 10 bases from V and 9 bases from J; bases unmatched to any gene: 7.

The rearrangement joins TRBV7-6 to TRBJ2-1; 7 positions match TRBD2. CDR3 length: 13 residues. Germline trimming cut 3 bases from V and 8 bases from J; bases unmatched to any gene: 4. The germline V gene has CDR1 SGHVS and CDR2 FNYEAQ. Written as DNA, the CDR3 is TGTGCCAGCAGCTTTGGGACTAAAGATGAGCAGTTCTTC. Translated: CASSFGTKDEQFF.

The chain has TRBV25-1 and TRBJ2-3, with 10 bases matching TRBD2. Unmatched junction bases numbered 13, after V lost 5 bases and J lost 5 bases. The CDR3 has 17 amino acids. CDR1 and CDR2 from the germline V gene are MGHDK and SYGVNS. CDR3 region: CASSWSRTSGFGDTQYF. The CDR3 region has the DNA TGTGCCAGCAGTTGGTCCCGGACTAGCGGCTTTGGAGATACGCAGTATTTT.

The rearrangement joins TRBV6-1 to TRBJ1-6; D is uncertain. The CDR3 consists of 13 residues. The V gene's germline CDR1 is MNHNS and CDR2 SASEGT. V was shortened by 1 base and J by 7 bases, with 5 bases between the two germline ends. CDR3 in DNA: TGTGCCAGCAGTGAAGGAATAAATTCACCCCTCCACTTT. Amino acid sequence: CASSEGINSPLHF.

The chain employs TRBV10-3 and TRBJ1-2; no definite D call. The CDR3 sequence is 15 residues long. The germline gives CDR1 ENHRY, CDR2 SYGVKD. Trimming removed 2 bases at V and 0 bases at J, with 10 bases between. CDR3 sequence: CAISEPKGPNYGYTF. Here the CDR3 DNA reads TGTGCCATCAGTGAGCCAAAGGGCCCTAACTATGGCTACACCTTC.

This clonotype was found a few times. Without the conserved terminal phenylalanine or tryptophan, this CDR3 likely stems from a read error. Because the CDR3's place on the DNA is in doubt, the DNA is left out and the CDR3 is given as listed by TCRdb. The genes are TRBV7-2 and TRBJ1-6. CDR1 and CDR2 from the germline V gene are SGHTA and FQGNSA. The length of the CDR3 is 10 amino acids, counting both ends. The CDR3 region is CASKPERRRR.

Many counts were recorded for this clonotype. This sequence joins TRBV10-3 and TRBJ2-3; tentatively, D is TRBD2 (6 bases). Deletions cut 10 bases from V and 0 bases from J, with 14 bases between. The germline gives CDR1 ENHRY, CDR2 SYGVKD. CDR3 size: 14 residues. The CDR3 here is CATGGLLSTDTQYF. CDR3 sequence (DNA): TGTGCCACCGGGGGACTTCTAAGCACAGATACGCAGTATTTT.

This clonotype has at least ten counts. V is TRBV2 and J is TRBJ1-4; TRBD1 agrees at 10 bases. CDR1 SNHLY and CDR2 FYNNEI come from the germline V gene. There are 15 residues in the CDR3. The J segment lost 6 bases and the V segment lost 5 bases, leaving 6 bases of the junction unmatched. The CDR3 loop is CASSKTGTGDEKLFF. The DNA for the CDR3 is TGTGCCAGCAGTAAAACCGGGACAGGGGATGAAAAACTGTTTTTT.

On this clonotype itself: A read error is possible here, since a much larger clone lies one base away. The chain is built from TRBV20-1 and TRBJ2-7; D may correspond to TRBD1 or TRBD2 (6 bases each). The V gene's germline CDR1 is DFQATT and CDR2 SNEGSKA (reference sequence). V was pared by 3 bases and J by 9 bases, with 18 bases between. The CDR3 runs to 13 residues. Here the CDR3 reads CSARDSARRAQYF. CDR3 nucleotide sequence: TGCAGTGCTAGGGACAGCGCGCGGAGGGCGCAGTACTTC.

This clonotype was seen many times. One base away lies a much larger clone, so this may be a sequencing read error. The rearrangement joins TRBV7-7 to TRBJ2-5, with 9 bases identical to TRBD2. Germline assignment: CDR1 SSHAT and CDR2 FNYEAQ (reference sequence). The length of the CDR3 is 15 residues. CDR3 amino acids: CASSSSGGSQETQHF. CDR3 nucleotides: TGTGCTAGCAGCTCCAGCGGGGGGTCCCAAGAGACCCAGCACTTC.

This clonotype was seen at least ten times. The DNA for the CDR3 is TGCGCCAGCAGCCCGCAATTGGGTGACGGCTATGGCTACACCTTC. Translated: CASSPQLGDGYGYTF. This rearrangement joins TRBV4-1 to TRBJ1-2, with D uncertain. Per germline, CDR1 MGHRA and CDR2 YSYEKL. V was clipped by 4 bases and J by 4 bases, with 16 bases between them. This CDR3 has 15 amino acids.

This clonotype was observed at least ten times. The chain combines TRBV2 with TRBJ2-3; TRBD2 matches 7 bases. CDR1 and CDR2 from the germline V gene are SNHLY and FYNNEI. After removal of 4 bases from V and 1 base from J, the junction contained 5 bases not matched to a gene. The CDR3 has 15 amino acids. In DNA form, the CDR3 reads TGTGCCAGCAGTGGGGGGGGACTTGGCACAGATACGCAGTATTTT. Encoded protein: CASSGGGLGTDTQYF.

This clonotype was observed a single time. Mismatch with germline at one junction end may stem from a read error. V usage is TRBV20-1 and J usage is TRBJ2-3, with a tentative D call TRBD2 (6 bases). The CDR3 spans 14 residues. Looked up from germline, CDR1 is DFQATT and CDR2 is SNEGSKA (reference sequence). CDR3 DNA sequence: TGCAGTGCTAGAGCCGGCGGGGCCACAGCTACGCAGTATTTT. Translation gives CSARAGGATATQYF.

CDR3 region: CATSDLLDGYTF. In nucleotides, the CDR3 is TGTGCCACCAGTGATTTGCTCGATGGCTACACCTTC. The chain uses TRBV24-1 and TRBJ1-2, with unresolved D. Per the germline V gene, CDR1 is KGHDR and CDR2 is SFDVKD. CDR3 length: 12 residues. Trimming cost V 0 bases and J 6 bases, with 4 bases left between them.

V is TRBV5-8 and J is TRBJ2-7; TRBD2 aligns across 13 bases. The J segment lost 5 bases and the V segment lost 2 bases, leaving 4 bases of the junction unmatched. Per germline, CDR1 SGHTS and CDR2 YDEGEE. This CDR3 has 15 amino acids. CDR3 DNA: TGTGCCAGCAGCTTACGGACTAGCGGGAGACACGAGCAGTACTTC. Its protein is CASSLRTSGRHEQYF.

This clonotype was counted between two and nine times. The chain links TRBV27 to TRBJ2-5, with TRBD2 matching 15 bases. The V segment lost 7 bases and the J segment 2 bases; nucleotides outside the gene matches: 5. Germline CDR1 reads MNHEY; CDR2 reads SMNVEV (reference sequence). This CDR3 is built from 16 residues. The chain's CDR3 is CASMGLAGGIQETQYF. CDR3 in DNA: TGTGCCAGCATGGGACTAGCGGGGGGAATACAAGAGACCCAGTACTTC.

This clonotype was recorded at least ten times. J is TRBJ2-7 and V is TRBV7-3; 7 bases map to TRBD1. Germline assignment: CDR1 SGHTA and CDR2 FQGTGA. V gave up 5 bases and J gave up 5 bases; unmatched junction bases: 9. This CDR3 has 14 amino acids. The DNA of the CDR3 is TGTGCCAGCAGCAGCCAGACAGGGAGCCACGAGCAGTACTTC. Encoded protein: CASSSQTGSHEQYF.

This clonotype was found many times. This chain uses TRBV19 with TRBJ2-2; 8 bases line up with TRBD1. J lost 5 bases, V lost 5 bases, and 7 bases had no gene match. The germline V gene has CDR1 LNHDA and CDR2 SQIVND (reference sequence). The CDR3 has 15 residues. In nucleotides, the CDR3 is TGTGCCAGTAGTTCCAGGACAGGGTGGACCGGGGAGCTGTTTTTT. It encodes CASSSRTGWTGELFF.

The chain combines TRBV4-2 with TRBJ1-2; 9 bases are shared with TRBD1. V lost 2 bases to trimming and J lost 8 bases; unmatched junction nucleotides: 9. This CDR3 has 15 residues. Germline CDR1 is LGHNA and CDR2 is YNFKEQ. The CDR3 DNA reads TGTGCCAGCAGCCAATCCGCTAGGACAGGGGAAGGCTACACCTTC. It codes for CASSQSARTGEGYTF.

This clonotype was seen at least ten times. The chain combines TRBV20-1 with TRBJ2-1; no definite D call. The CDR3 runs to 12 residues. The germline gives CDR1 DFQATT, CDR2 SNEGSKA (reference sequence). V lost 0 bases and J lost 7, with 7 bases in between. The CDR3 loop reads CSARDRLNEQFF. In DNA, the CDR3 is TGCAGTGCTAGAGATCGGTTAAATGAGCAGTTCTTC.

This clonotype was observed a few times. A much larger clone differs from this one at a single base, so this may be a read error. The V call is TRBV7-9, the J call TRBJ1-2, with TRBD1 matching over 7 bases. Germline CDR1 SEHNR, CDR2 FQNEAQ (reference sequence). The CDR3 runs to 15 residues. Here the CDR3 DNA reads TGTGCCAGCAGCTTTACCGGGACAGAATCCTATGGCCACCCCTTC. Amino acid sequence: CASSFTGTESYGHPF.

In its sample, this clonotype ranks as medium-sized. This sequence joins TRBV5-1 and TRBJ2-3; 7 bases line up with TRBD2. The trim removed 0 bases at V and 0 bases at J, leaving 7 bases unmatched. The CDR3 runs 17 residues. Per germline, CDR1 SGHRS and CDR2 YFSETQ. CDR3 region: CASSLANFGGSTDTQYF. DNA for the CDR3: TGCGCCAGCAGCTTGGCCAATTTCGGGGGGAGCACAGATACGCAGTATTTT.

This chain uses TRBV2 with TRBJ2-1; D possibly corresponds to TRBD1 (7 bases). The germline CDR1 and CDR2 sequences are SNHLY and FYNNEI. The V end lost 7 bases, the J end lost 5 bases, and 15 bases lay between the germline ends. The CDR3 extends over 14 amino acids. DNA for the CDR3: TGTGCCAGCAAACCGGGGGACAGTAACAATGAGCAGTTCTTC. Translation: CASKPGDSNNEQFF.

This clonotype has at least ten counts. The rearrangement joins TRBV12-3 or TRBV12-4 to TRBJ2-1; 14 nucleotides agree with TRBD2. The CDR3 length is 21 residues. With V trimmed by 6 bases and J by 0 bases, 16 bases remained unmatched. For the CDR3, the DNA is TGTGCCAGCAGCCAGGGACTAGCGGGAGACATTATCCTGAGCTCCTACAATGAGCAGTTCTTC. This encodes CASSQGLAGDIILSSYNEQFF.

This clonotype was recorded many times. The chain joins TRBV10-2 to TRBJ2-7, with 7 bases that match TRBD2. CDR1 and CDR2 from the germline V gene are WSHSY and SAAADI. The CDR3 is made up of 15 amino acids. The V gene end was trimmed by 0 bases and the J gene end by 5 bases; junction bases not matched to a gene: 7. In DNA form, the CDR3 reads TGCGCCAGCAGTGAGTCGGGCAGGGAGGGAAACGAGCAGTACTTC. Translated, it gives CASSESGREGNEQYF.

This clonotype was seen many times. The chain combines TRBV7-3 with TRBJ2-1, with D perhaps given as TRBD1 or TRBD2 (5 bases each). CDR3 size: 13 residues. Trimming left V 5 bases short and J 9 bases short, with 14 bases between. Germline loops: CDR1 SGHTA, CDR2 FQGTGA. The CDR3 region is CASSPWGSGEQFF. In DNA form, the CDR3 reads TGTGCCAGCAGCCCATGGGGCAGCGGTGAGCAGTTCTTC.

There are many counts of this clonotype. This sequence may be a read error, since a much larger clone differs from it by one base. The chain couples TRBV20-1 to TRBJ1-6, with unresolved D. This CDR3 is built from 12 residues. Germline loops: CDR1 DFQATT, CDR2 SNEGSKA (reference sequence). The CDR3 sequence is CSGGDLRSPPHF. CDR3 sequence (DNA): TGCAGTGGAGGTGACTTGCGCTCACCCCCCCACTTT.

This clonotype was recorded a few times. This chain connects TRBV6-1 to TRBJ1-2; tentative D call: TRBD1 (6 bases). CDR1 and CDR2 from the germline V gene are MNHNS and SASEGT. Trimming took off 4 bases at V and 4 bases at J, with 16 bases between the two ends. This CDR3 is 15 amino acids long. CDR3 coding DNA: TGTGCCAGCAGTGCGCAACTTGGGGGCGGCTATGGCTACACCTTC. Translated: CASSAQLGGGYGYTF.

The chain has TRBV25-1 and TRBJ2-3; 11 positions agree with TRBD2. The CDR3 length is 17 residues. CDR1 and CDR2 (germline): MGHDK, SYGVNS. V dropped 3 bases and J dropped 1; count of bases not matched to a gene: 6. CDR3 residues: CASSDGSGGAGTDTQYF. CDR3 DNA: TGTGCCAGCAGTGACGGTAGCGGGGGGGCGGGCACAGATACGCAGTATTTT.

This clonotype has just a few counts. The chain joins TRBV20-1 to TRBJ1-6, with D uncertain. This CDR3 is built from 12 residues. V was cut by 7 bases and J by 7 bases, with 11 bases left in between. The germline V gene has CDR1 DFQATT and CDR2 SNEGSKA (reference sequence). The CDR3 sequence is CSVAHPNSPLHF. As DNA, the CDR3 is TGCAGTGTCGCCCACCCGAATTCACCCCTCCACTTT.

This clonotype is labeled medium-sized. The chain carries TRBV25-1 and TRBJ2-3; 9 bases line up with TRBD1. CDR1 and CDR2 (germline): MGHDK, SYGVNS. Trimming at V came to 8 bases and at J to 2 bases, leaving 2 bases not matched to a gene. This CDR3 spans 13 amino acids. CDR3 bases: TGTGCCAGCCTACAGGGGGCCACAGATACGCAGTATTTT. Protein: CASLQGATDTQYF.